This T cell receptor beta chain was retrieved from a study of blood T cells in healthy people across ages (dated by TCRdb to the mid-2010s). About the full investigation: Template switching captured roughly one uniquely barcoded TCR beta cDNA molecule per two T cells in model experiments. Four age groups were formed from the donors: young (average approximately 15 years), middle-aged (more than 35), aged (under 70) and long-lived (around 80). To avoid experimental bias, donors of different ages were spread randomly across the sequencing lanes. To track age-related changes in TCR beta repertoire diversity, the study relied on deep sequencing normalized with unique cDNA molecular identifiers. For two donors (one aged 18 to 30 and one aged 80 or older), the study analyzed two additional independent replicas of 1 million unique cDNA reads from the same blood draw.

The library was prepared using 5' RACE. The sequencing machine was an Illumina HiSeq 2500. A second PCR of roughly 7 to 12 cycles was performed with a sample-barcoded 5' primer and a J-beta primer mix. A unique molecular identifier was introduced onto each TCR beta cDNA molecule by a template-switch 5' adaptor carrying 12 random nucleotides. Each sample yielded at least 3 million CDR3-containing paired-end reads. First-strand cDNA synthesis was performed from all RNA using the Mint cDNA synthesis kit, with priming by a TRBC-specific oligonucleotide. Following uracil-DNA glycosylase treatment, a first 18-cycle PCR with universal primers M1SS and BC2_uni_R was performed on all cDNA. Turning to the authors' computational methods: For normalization, 1 million high-quality reads were randomly selected from each sample, with every read carrying a distinct molecular identifier. Instead of being binned into consensus sequences, reads that shared molecular identifiers were thrown out. MiTCR, set to a Q25 quality threshold and the strictest error-elimination algorithm, was used for CDR3 identification, clonotype clustering and error correction. A nonparametric unseen species model with Euler transformation was used to estimate a lower bound on total TCR beta diversity. TCRdb reran the public reads through fastp at Q25 and MiXCR, keeping productive beta chains. Each entry is one CDR3 protein sequence, shown with its most common DNA and genes. The V and J calls and clone size are TCRdb's, not the authors'. Here the sample has about 1.6 million distinct CDR3 sequences; around 36% occur a single time. Approximately 11% of the sample goes to the ten largest clones.

The germline V gene (reference sequence) yields SEHNR for CDR1 and FQNEAQ for CDR2. A distance of 6 bases separates the germline ends of V and J, which lose 1 base and 5 bases respectively. From the cysteine through the phenylalanine, the CDR3 covers 12 amino acids. Only the CDR3 region is kept as DNA, spanning 36 bases read in frame from base 1. This clonotype was observed a few times. This clone's antigen is unknown. No clone much larger than this one lies a single base away; base qualities are absent. Systemically healthy Caucasian individuals from Russia, 35 to 40 in total and aged about 6 to 95 years, were included as donors. Each donor gave around 9.8 milliliters of peripheral blood, collected into EDTA-treated Vacutainer tubes. PBMCs were isolated by Ficoll-Paque density-gradient centrifugation, with at least 7 million obtained per sample. Total RNA, at least 5 micrograms per sample, was extracted from PBMCs with Trizol reagent. For every donor, an aliquot of PBMCs went through flow cytometry to measure the percentages of naive CD45RAhigh/CD27high T cells.

The paper as a whole reports these results and caveats: Estimates of total diversity based on one million sequenced T cells were regarded as lower bounds and as underestimates. There was a strong correlation between observed TCR beta diversity and the percentage of naive T cells measured by flow cytometry. Observed TCR beta diversity per million T cells fell roughly linearly with age, and a significant reduction was already apparent by age around 40. Since profiling was done on bulk unsorted PBMCs, naive and antigen-experienced compartments could not be conclusively compared. Because the CMV infection status of the donors was unknown, age-related changes in expanded clonotypes may potentially have been confounded. The long-lived group showed more naive CD4+ T cells, fewer expanded clones and increased TCR diversity than the aged group, suggesting age selection.

Sequencing input: blood. The clonotype originates from a woman in her twenties or thirties in good health. The chain joins TRBV7-9 to TRBJ2-7; no confident D gene assignment can be made. The CDR3 has the sequence CASSLGFHEQYF. The DNA sequence is TGTGCCAGCAGCTTAGGGTTTCACGAGCAGTACTTC.